These T cell receptor beta chains were read from a single sample in a study of a mutant IDH1 vaccine in newly diagnosed glioma. Here immunoSEQ multiplex PCR was the method, and the copy in TCRdb shows in-frame clones only, minus some. The profile covers over 50,000 clones, with approximately 80% appearing a single time and over 4.5% taken by the ten largest. Their recognized antigens are unknown. The material sequenced was PBMCs, taken from a glioma patient whose treatment included an IDH1 peptide vaccine. The receptors were sampled from a middle-aged woman with glioma. Some clones in this sample may be carry-over from other donors' samples. The CDR3 runs from the conserved cysteine through the conserved F or W. A D gene is named only where the DNA matches it firmly. Clone sizes are given selectively: once, few, many, or a class where the clone is expanded.

D gene | clone size | J gene | V gene | CDR3 DNA | CDR3 protein
TRBD2 | - | TRBJ2-1 | TRBV4-2 | TGTGCCAGCAGCCAAGAGGGTAGCGGGGGAGGTGGGTTTCCGTACAATGAGCAGTTCTTC | CASSQEGSGGGGFPYNEQFF
- | - | TRBJ2-5 | TRBV6-1 | TGTGCCAGCACTCTTGAGGAGACCCAGTACTTC | CASTLEETQYF
TRBD1 | - | TRBJ1-2 | TRBV4-3 | TGCGCCAGCAGCCAAATTACAGGGGGCAACTATGGCTACACCTTC | CASSQITGGNYGYTF
- | few | TRBJ1-2 | TRBV7-2 | TGTGCCAGCAGCTTAGCCCGTGGCTACACCTTC | CASSLARGYTF
- | once | TRBJ1-4 | TRBV4-1 | TGCGCCAGCAGCCCCAGCGGCACCCCCGGGGCTGAAAAACTGTTTTTT | CASSPSGTPGAEKLFF
TRBD1 | once | TRBJ1-1 | TRBV4-3 | TGCGCCAGCAGCCAAGATAGGGGGCGTTTCACTGAAGCTTTCTTT | CASSQDRGRFTEAFF
- | - | TRBJ1-5 | TRBV10-3 | TGTGCCACTCAAGGGGGCAATCAGCCCCAGCATTTT | CATQGGNQPQHF
TRBD1 | - | TRBJ1-1 | TRBV4-1 | TGCGCCAGCAGCCGGGGACAGGGTGCTGGCACTGAAGCTTTCTTT | CASSRGQGAGTEAFF
TRBD1 | - | TRBJ1-5 | TRBV2 | TGTGCCAGCAGTGAAGCCGGGACAGTGGCCCAGCATTTT | CASSEAGTVAQHF
- | - | TRBJ1-2 | TRBV5-1 | TGCGCCAGCAGCCCGGACGGCTGGGGCTACACCTTC | CASSPDGWGYTF
- | - | TRBJ2-5 | TRBV5-1 | TGCGCCAGCAGCCCCGGGTTCGGGGAGACCCAGTACTTC | CASSPGFGETQYF
- | - | TRBJ2-3 | TRBV30 | TGTGCCTGGAGTGTACGGAGGGGGCCAGGCAAGGATACGCAGTATTTT | CAWSVRRGPGKDTQYF
TRBD1 | once | TRBJ2-7 | TRBV6-1 | TGTGCCAGCAGTGAAATTGGACAGGCGGCCTACGAGCAGTACTTC | CASSEIGQAAYEQYF
- | - | TRBJ2-5 | TRBV7-8 | TGTGCCAGCAGCTTAACAAATGGGGACTTCGAGACCCAGTACTTC | CASSLTNGDFETQYF
TRBD1 | - | TRBJ2-1 | TRBV10-1 | TGCGCCAGCAGTGACGGACAGGGGGGCGCGATCAATGAGCAGTTCTTC | CASSDGQGGAINEQFF
- | - | TRBJ2-3 | TRBV7-8 | TGTGCCAGCAGCTTACCCCCCCATGTCCCTACGCAGTATTTT | CASSLPPHVPTQYF
- | - | TRBJ2-1 | TRBV30 | TGTGCTTTTGGGGTCCCCAATGAGCAGTTCTTC | CAFGVPNEQFF
TRBD2 | once | TRBJ2-2 | TRBV19 | TGTGCCAGTAGTATCGGCCGGGGGGTGAACACCGGGGAGCTGTTTTTT | CASSIGRGVNTGELFF
- | few | TRBJ1-1 | TRBV30 | TGTGCCGGCCGGGGCGCTGAAGCTTTCTTT | CAGRGAEAFF
- | - | TRBJ2-2 | TRBV6-4 | TGTGCCAGCAGTCCCAAGCCCTTCACCGGGGAGCTGTTTTTT | CASSPKPFTGELFF
- | - | TRBJ1-2 | TRBV6-1 | TGTGCCAGTACAACCGGGGCATGGGATGGCTACACCTTC | CASTTGAWDGYTF
- | - | TRBJ1-2 | TRBV6-1 | TGTGCCAGCAGTGAATTCTACTATGGCTACACCTTC | CASSEFYYGYTF
TRBD2 | - | TRBJ2-1 | TRBV4-1 | TGCGCCAGCAGCCACCCAGGTGCGGGGGTGCAGTTCTTC | CASSHPGAGVQFF
TRBD1 | - | TRBJ1-2 | TRBV5-1 | TGCGCCAGCAGCTTTGAGGGGGCCTATGGCTACACCTTC | CASSFEGAYGYTF
- | - | TRBJ1-4 | TRBV9 | TGTGCCAGCAGCGTGGGGCAGGTAAATGAAAAACTGTTTTTT | CASSVGQVNEKLFF
TRBD1 | - | TRBJ1-1 | TRBV9 | TGTGCCAGCAGCGTAGCCCCCGGGACAGGGGGGTACACTGAAGCTTTCTTT | CASSVAPGTGGYTEAFF
TRBD1 | medium-sized | TRBJ1-2 | TRBV9 | TGTGCCAGCAGCTCGACAGGGGGGGTTTCTGGCTACACCTTC | CASSSTGGVSGYTF
- | once | TRBJ2-5 | TRBV5-1 | TGCGCCAGCAGCTTGGTGGGGGCTAGGGAAGAGACCCAGTACTTC | CASSLVGAREETQYF
- | - | TRBJ1-2 | TRBV14 | TGTGCCAGCAGCCAAGGTTTACAGTATGGCTACACCTTC | CASSQGLQYGYTF
- | - | TRBJ1-4 | TRBV30 | TGTGCCTGGAGTGTCCCCAGAGGGGGGCGCGATGAAAAACTGTTTTTT | CAWSVPRGGRDEKLFF
- | once | TRBJ1-1 | TRBV6-5 | TGTGCCAGCAGTTACTCGTCGGGATATACTGAAGCTCTCTTT | CASSYSSGYTEALF
TRBD1 | - | TRBJ2-1 | TRBV10-3 | TGTGCCATCAGTGAGTCGAGGGACAGGCAGTTCTTC | CAISESRDRQFF
TRBD1 | - | TRBJ2-5 | TRBV15 | TGTGCCACCAGCAGAGACCCGGGACAGCAAGAGACCCAGTACTTC | CATSRDPGQQETQYF
TRBD1 | medium-sized | TRBJ1-6 | TRBV5-1 | TGCGCCAGCCGATATGGGACAGTCTATAATTCACCCCTCCACTTT | CASRYGTVYNSPLHF
- | - | TRBJ2-1 | TRBV7-2 | TGTGCCAGCAGCTTAGGACCGGCCCATGAGCAGTTCTTC | CASSLGPAHEQFF
- | - | TRBJ2-1 | TRBV7-2 | TGTGCCAGCAGCTTGCAGACTAGATACAATGAGCAGTTCTTC | CASSLQTRYNEQFF
- | - | TRBJ1-2 | TRBV30 | TGTGCCTGGTGGGGGGGCTATGGCTACACCTTC | CAWWGGYGYTF
- | few | TRBJ1-1 | TRBV6-5 | TGTGCCAGCAGTCGAAACCAGAACACTGAAGCTTTCTTT | CASSRNQNTEAFF
- | once | TRBJ2-5 | TRBV19 | TGTGCCAGTAGGGCCGGGACACCGCAAGAGACCCAGTACTTC | CASRAGTPQETQYF
TRBD1 | - | TRBJ1-5 | TRBV18 | TGTGCCAGCTCAGGAAGACAGGGGCCCAATCAGCCCCAGCATTTT | CASSGRQGPNQPQHF
- | - | TRBJ1-2 | TRBV7-2 | TGTGCCAGCAGCTTAGTCCCCGCCGGACAGAACTATGGCTACACCTTC | CASSLVPAGQNYGYTF
- | few | TRBJ1-5 | TRBV27 | TGTGCCAGCGCACAAGGGAGCCAGCCCCAGCATTTT | CASAQGSQPQHF
- | - | TRBJ2-6 | TRBV21-1 | TGTGCCAGCAGCAAAGGTACAGGGGCTGGGGCCAACGTCCTGACTTTC | CASSKGTGAGANVLTF
- | - | TRBJ2-7 | TRBV10-3 | TGTGCCATCAGGAGGGAGGTTTCCTACGAGCAGTACTTC | CAIRREVSYEQYF
TRBD1 | - | TRBJ2-7 | TRBV4-1 | TGCGCCAGCAGCACTACAGGGGGTGCGGACGAGCAGTACTTC | CASSTTGGADEQYF
- | - | TRBJ1-1 | TRBV2 | TGTGCCAGCAGTGAATACGGGGGTGGAACTGAAGCTTTCTTT | CASSEYGGGTEAFF
- | many | TRBJ1-1 | TRBV29-1 | TGCAGCGTTGAGGGCAGTGTGGGTACTGAAGCTTTCTTT | CSVEGSVGTEAFF
- | - | TRBJ2-7 | TRBV4-1 | TGCGCCAGCAGCTTGAGTGGGTCAGGGTCGGGGTCCTACGAGCAGTACTTC | CASSLSGSGSGSYEQYF
- | - | TRBJ1-4 | TRBV21-1 | TGTGCCAGCAGCTTTCAGGGGCGGGTTGGAAAACTGTTTTTT | CASSFQGRVGKLFF
- | few | TRBJ1-1 | TRBV14 | TGTGCCAGCAGCGCGGGCGTAGGAAACACTGAAGCTTTCTTT | CASSAGVGNTEAFF
- | few | TRBJ1-2 | TRBV4-3 | TGCGCCAGCAGCCAAGCCGGACGGTCGGATGGCTACACCTTC | CASSQAGRSDGYTF
- | - | TRBJ2-5 | TRBV29-1 | TGCAGCGTTGATGACTCGTTGGAGACGCAGTACTTC | CSVDDSLETQYF
- | once | TRBJ1-3 | TRBV4-1 | TGCGCCAGCAGCCAAGTTGAACTCGGAAACACCATATATTTT | CASSQVELGNTIYF
- | - | TRBJ2-3 | TRBV11-2 | TGTGCCAGCAGCTTATGGGGGGGGGCCACAGATACGCAGTATTTT | CASSLWGGATDTQYF
- | - | TRBJ1-1 | TRBV7-8 | TGTGCCAGCGTTAAGGCCGGGGACACTGAAGCTTTCTTT | CASVKAGDTEAFF
TRBD1 | few | TRBJ2-7 | TRBV5-5 | TGTGCCAGCAGCACCGGGACAGCATACGAGCAGTACTTC | CASSTGTAYEQYF
- | - | TRBJ1-5 | TRBV6-6 | TGTGCCAGCAGCCCCTTGTGGGGGGGCAATCAGCCCCAGCATTTT | CASSPLWGGNQPQHF
TRBD1 | - | TRBJ2-3 | TRBV4-3 | TGCGCCAGCAGCCAAGACCCCCCCAGGACAGGGAGCACAGATACGCAGTATTTT | CASSQDPPRTGSTDTQYF
TRBD1 | few | TRBJ2-3 | TRBV12-5 | TGTGCTAGTGGACCCACAGGGGGCTGGAGAGATACGCAGTATTTT | CASGPTGGWRDTQYF
- | few | TRBJ1-1 | TRBV30 | TGTGCCGCGGGCAAGATGAACACTGAAGCTTTCTTT | CAAGKMNTEAFF